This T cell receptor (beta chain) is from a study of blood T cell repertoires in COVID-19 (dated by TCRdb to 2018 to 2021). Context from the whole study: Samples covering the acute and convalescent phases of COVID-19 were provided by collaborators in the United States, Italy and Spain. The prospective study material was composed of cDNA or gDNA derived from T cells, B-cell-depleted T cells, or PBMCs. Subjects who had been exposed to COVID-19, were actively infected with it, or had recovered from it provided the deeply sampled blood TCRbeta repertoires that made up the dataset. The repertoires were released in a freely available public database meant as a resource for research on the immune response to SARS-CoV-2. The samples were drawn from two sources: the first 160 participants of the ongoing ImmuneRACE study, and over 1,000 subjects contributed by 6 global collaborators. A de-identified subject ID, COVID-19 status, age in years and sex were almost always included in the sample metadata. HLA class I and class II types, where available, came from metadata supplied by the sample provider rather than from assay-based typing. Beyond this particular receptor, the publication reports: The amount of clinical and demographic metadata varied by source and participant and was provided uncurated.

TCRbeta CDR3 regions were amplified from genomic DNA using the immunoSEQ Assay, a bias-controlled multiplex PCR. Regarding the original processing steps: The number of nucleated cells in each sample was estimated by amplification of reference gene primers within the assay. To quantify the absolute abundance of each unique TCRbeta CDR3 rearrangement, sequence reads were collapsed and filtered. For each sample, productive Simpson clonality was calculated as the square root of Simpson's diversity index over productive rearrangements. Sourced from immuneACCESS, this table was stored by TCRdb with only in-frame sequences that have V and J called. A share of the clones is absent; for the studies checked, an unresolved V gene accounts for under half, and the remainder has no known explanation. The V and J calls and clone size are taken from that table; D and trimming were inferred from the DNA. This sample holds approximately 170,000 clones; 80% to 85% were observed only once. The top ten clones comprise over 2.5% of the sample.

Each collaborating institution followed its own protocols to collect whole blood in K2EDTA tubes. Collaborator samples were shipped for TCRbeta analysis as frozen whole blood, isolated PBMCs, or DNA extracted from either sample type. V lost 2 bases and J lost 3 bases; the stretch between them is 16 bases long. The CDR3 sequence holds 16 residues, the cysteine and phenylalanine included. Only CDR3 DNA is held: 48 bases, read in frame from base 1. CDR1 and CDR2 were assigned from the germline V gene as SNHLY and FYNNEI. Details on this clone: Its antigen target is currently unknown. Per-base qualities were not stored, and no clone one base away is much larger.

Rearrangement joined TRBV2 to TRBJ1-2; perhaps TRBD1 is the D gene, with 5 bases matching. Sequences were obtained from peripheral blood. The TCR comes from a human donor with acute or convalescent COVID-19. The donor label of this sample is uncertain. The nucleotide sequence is TGTGCCAGCAGTGAACAGGGTCCAGAGACTTACTATGGCTACACCTTC. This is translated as CASSEQGPETYYGYTF.